The text below deals with one T cell receptor beta chain. Whereas donors were nominally healthy upon sampling, unrecorded immune exposures were probable. The sample belongs to a study of cytomegalovirus exposure and HLA in healthy donors. The primer mix had 60 Vbeta and 13 Jbeta primers. Original processing notes: In a later analysis, about 11 million of some 80 million unique beta chains occurred in at least two donors. The repertoire was sequenced with immunoSEQ multiplex PCR; TCRdb's copy has only in-frame clones and lacks some. V, J and clone size were drawn from that table, and D and trimming were deduced from the DNA. The listing contains 87,000 or so clones. With 1 base clipped from V and 4 bases from J, the junction kept 4 bases outside the gene matches. CDR3 length: 15 amino acids. In germline, CDR1 is LGHNA, CDR2 YSLEER.

This sequence was found in a man between 50 and 59 years old in good health and CMV-seropositive. The chain links TRBV4-3 to TRBJ1-1, with 9 bases identical to TRBD1. The sample consisted of PBMCs. The DNA for the CDR3 is TGCGCCAGCAGCCAAGGGGACAGGGCGGGCACTGAAGCTTTCTTT. This translates into CASSQGDRAGTEAFF.